The 26 T cell receptor beta chains presented below share a single source sample, sequenced in a study of early T cells in non-severe SARS-CoV-2 infection. TCRdb ran MiXCR on the 5' RACE reads and lists one entry per CDR3 protein. Here the sample spans some 64,000 distinct CDR3 sequences, roughly a sixth being singletons. The sample consisted of whole blood, taken at baseline. These receptors were obtained from an adult who was a healthcare worker with PCR-confirmed SARS-CoV-2 infection or an uninfected control (not recorded which).

V is TRBV20-1 and J is TRBJ1-1; possibly TRBD1 for D (6 bases). The CDR3 consists of 16 residues. With 0 bases removed from V and 0 bases from J, the gap between germline ends came to 14 bases. From germline, CDR1 is DFQATT and CDR2 SNEGSKA (reference sequence). The CDR3 DNA follows: TGCAGTGCTAGAGATAGGGCAGGGGCTATGAACACTGAAGCTTTCTTT. Protein product: CSARDRAGAMNTEAFF.

The J gene is TRBJ1-6, the V gene TRBV20-1; tentatively, D is TRBD1 (5 bases). CDR1 and CDR2 (germline): DFQATT, SNEGSKA (reference sequence). The CDR3 sequence is 15 residues long. Trimming removed 0 bases from V and 0 bases from J, with 6 bases in between. CDR3 sequence: CSARDRVSYNSPLHF. The CDR3 nucleotides are TGCAGTGCTAGAGACAGGGTCTCCTATAATTCACCCCTCCACTTT.

This clonotype was recorded at least ten times. The chain has TRBV3-1 and TRBJ2-7; possible D gene TRBD2, 5 bases. This CDR3 comprises 14 residues. The germline gives CDR1 LGHDT, CDR2 YNNKEL (reference sequence). V lost 2 bases and J 2 bases, leaving 10 bases between the germline ends. CDR3 nucleotides: TGTGCCAGCAGCCAATACCCCGGGGCCTACGAGCAGTACTTC. Amino acid sequence: CASSQYPGAYEQYF.

The V gene is TRBV6-1, the J gene TRBJ1-4; no clear D. Trimming cost V 6 bases and J 5 bases, with 7 bases left between them. Germline V gene sequence: CDR1 MNHNS, CDR2 SASEGT. The CDR3 runs 12 residues. The CDR3 DNA is TGTGCCAGCAGGCTCGGGAATGAAAAACTGTTTTTT. This sequence encodes CASRLGNEKLFF.

In this sample, this clonotype turned up a few times. This chain connects TRBV2 to TRBJ2-4, with a tentative D call TRBD1 (6 bases). The CDR3 extends over 15 amino acids. The ends were cut back, 5 bases at V and 1 base at J, with 12 bases in the middle. From germline, CDR1 is SNHLY and CDR2 FYNNEI. As DNA, the CDR3 is TGTGCCAGCAGTCCTATAACAGGGGCCAAAAACATTCAGTACTTC. The encoded protein is CASSPITGAKNIQYF. The full variable domain, rest sourced from reference TRBV2 and TRBJ2-4, is EPEVTQTPSHQVTQMGQEVILRCVPISNHLYFYWYRQILGQKVEFLVSFYNNEISEKSEIFDDQFSVERPDGSNFTLKIRSTKLEDSAMYFCASSPITGAKNIQYFGAGTRLSVL.

Many counts were recorded for this clonotype. The CDR3 coding sequence is TGTGCCAGCAGTTACTCGCGCCGTGATGAAAAACTGTTTTTT. Protein product: CASSYSRRDEKLFF. The chain uses TRBV6-5 and TRBJ1-4; D remains ambiguous. This CDR3 has 14 residues. Trimming cost V 0 bases and J 6 bases, with 8 bases left between them. Germline loops: CDR1 MNHEY, CDR2 SVGAGI.

This clonotype has more than one count but fewer than ten. The CDR3 DNA reads TGTGCCAGCAGTAAGGGGAACAATCAGCCCCAGCATTTT. Amino acids: CASSKGNNQPQHF. This rearrangement joins TRBV6-6 to TRBJ1-5; D might be TRBD1 (5 bases). Germline CDR1 reads MNHNY; CDR2 reads SVGAGI (reference sequence). Trimming took 5 bases from V and 3 from J, leaving 8 bases between them. This CDR3 contains 13 residues.

The rearrangement links TRBV10-2 to TRBJ1-1; D unclear. Germline V gene sequence: CDR1 WSHSY, CDR2 SAAADI. V was shortened by 8 bases and J by 1 base, with 14 bases between the two germline ends. The CDR3 sequence is 14 residues long. Written as DNA, the CDR3 is TGCGCCAGCCCACCGACAAGGCCGAACACTGAAGCTTTCTTT. Translated: CASPPTRPNTEAFF.

The chain combines TRBV19 with TRBJ2-3; TRBD2 matches 11 bases. J lost 2 bases, V lost 6 bases, and 7 bases had no gene match. This CDR3 has 16 residues. Germline V lookup: CDR1 LNHDA, CDR2 SQIVND (reference sequence). The CDR3, as DNA: TGTGCCAGTAGAGATACTAGCGGGGGTGTCACAGATACGCAGTATTTT. The encoded protein is CASRDTSGGVTDTQYF.

The rearrangement uses TRBV4-2 and TRBJ1-2; 11 bases fit TRBD1. Germline trimming cut 2 bases from V and 7 bases from J; bases unmatched to any gene: 24. From germline, CDR1 is LGHNA and CDR2 YNFKEQ. The CDR3 extends over 21 amino acids. CDR3 sequence: CASSQLTGGQGATFRLSGYTF. The CDR3 nucleotides read TGTGCCAGCAGCCAATTGACGGGAGGACAGGGGGCAACATTCCGGCTGTCTGGCTACACCTTC.

In this sample, this clonotype turned up a few times. This chain links TRBV4-3 with TRBJ1-1, with D possibly matching TRBD1 (5 bases). This CDR3 contains 14 residues. From germline, CDR1 is LGHNA and CDR2 YSLEER. The V gene lost 1 base and the J gene lost 5 bases, with 11 bases spanning the gap. In DNA, the CDR3 is TGCGCCAGCAGCCAAGTCCAGGGTAGAACTGAAGCTTTCTTT. Protein product: CASSQVQGRTEAFF.

This clonotype has ten or more counts. The rearrangement joins TRBV5-1 to TRBJ2-3; the D gene is possibly TRBD1 (5 bases). Germline CDR1 and CDR2: SGHRS and YFSETQ. This CDR3 spans 14 amino acids. Trimming cost V 4 bases and J 4 bases, with 13 bases left between them. The CDR3 DNA reads TGCGCCAGCAGCCGTTGGGGCGGAGCAGATACGCAGTATTTT. It yields the protein CASSRWGGADTQYF.

This clonotype is judged medium-sized. The chain has TRBV12-3 or TRBV12-4 and TRBJ2-2, with 7 bases aligning to TRBD2. The ends lost 3 bases at V and 9 bases at J; junction bases unmatched: 25. This CDR3 region has 20 residues. The CDR3 coding sequence is TGTGCCAGCAGTTTTGGGCCGAGCTGGATGGGCGGGAGTATAACTTGGGAGCTGTTTTTT. Its translation is CASSFGPSWMGGSITWELFF.

Ten or more counts support this clonotype. The chain links TRBV20-1 to TRBJ1-2, with a tentative D call TRBD1 (5 bases). Germline values: CDR1 DFQATT, CDR2 SNEGSKA (reference sequence). V was cut by 0 bases and J by 7 bases, with 9 bases left in between. This CDR3 comprises 12 residues. The CDR3 DNA follows: TGCAGTGCTAGAGATACAGGACGTGGCTACACCTTC. This translates into CSARDTGRGYTF.

This chain joins TRBV6-1 and TRBJ1-1; D uncertain. Germline V lookup: CDR1 MNHNS, CDR2 SASEGT. V lost 7 bases and J lost 6, with 9 bases in between. CDR3 length equals 11 residues. The CDR3 region is CASIREAEAFF. The DNA for the CDR3 is TGTGCCAGCATACGGGAGGCTGAAGCTTTCTTT.

This clonotype was picked up a small number of times. The rearrangement links TRBV7-9 to TRBJ2-7; no reliable D call. V lost 5 bases, J lost 4 bases, and 9 bases lay in between. The CDR3 has 12 residues. Germline loops: CDR1 SEHNR, CDR2 FQNEAQ (reference sequence). CDR3 DNA: TGTGCCAGCAGCCTAGACGTATACGAGCAGTACTTC. Translated, it gives CASSLDVYEQYF. Full variable domain (rest looked up from reference TRBV7-9 and TRBJ2-7): DTGVSQNPRHKITKRGQNVTFRCDPISEHNRLYWYRQTLGQGPEFLTYFQNEAQLEKSRLLSDRFSAERPKGSFSTLEIQRTEQGDSAMYLCASSLDVYEQYFGPGTRLTVT.

The chain joins TRBV20-1 to TRBJ2-7, with a possible D match to TRBD1 (5 bases). Trimming took off 3 bases at V and 2 bases at J, with 11 bases between the two ends. In germline, CDR1 is DFQATT, CDR2 SNEGSKA (reference sequence). The CDR3 is 13 residues long. Here the CDR3 reads CSARAQGTYEQYF. CDR3 in DNA: TGCAGTGCTAGGGCGCAGGGTACCTACGAGCAGTACTTC.

This clonotype has ten or more counts. The gene calls are TRBV7-2 and TRBJ1-2, with 10 positions matching TRBD1. The germline V gene encodes CDR1 SGHTA and CDR2 FQGNSA. V was pared by 5 bases and J by 2 bases, with 8 bases of the junction left unmatched. The CDR3 length is 16 residues. CDR3 region: CASSPGQGMGNYGYTF. CDR3 sequence (DNA): TGTGCCAGCAGCCCGGGACAGGGGATGGGCAACTATGGCTACACCTTC.

This clonotype was counted between two and nine times. The chain joins TRBV11-2 to TRBJ2-7, with 14 bases that match TRBD2. Germline trimming cut 3 bases from V and 5 bases from J; bases unmatched to any gene: 3. This CDR3 is built from 15 residues. Looked up from germline, CDR1 is SGHAT and CDR2 is FQNNGV. CDR3 protein: CASSFLGLAGDEQYF. The CDR3 nucleotides read TGTGCCAGCAGCTTTTTGGGACTAGCGGGAGACGAGCAGTACTTC.

The J gene is TRBJ2-2, the V gene TRBV7-8; 8 bases line up with TRBD2. The CDR3 totals 16 residues. Trimming at V came to 3 bases and at J to 4 bases, leaving 7 bases not matched to a gene. Germline V CDR1 and CDR2: SGHVS, FQNEAQ. CDR3 sequence (DNA): TGTGCCAGCAGCTTGGGGGTAGCGGGAAGCACCGGGGAGCTGTTTTTT. Translated, it gives CASSLGVAGSTGELFF. Full variable domain (missing parts from reference TRBV7-8 and TRBJ2-2): GAGVSQSPRYKVAKRGQDVALRCDPISGHVSLFWYQQALGQGPEFLTYFQNEAQLDKSGLPSDRFFAERPEGSVSTLKIQRTQQEDSAVYLCASSLGVAGSTGELFFGEGSRLTVL.

This clonotype has a handful of counts. The chain couples TRBV20-1 to TRBJ1-5; no clear D. With 5 bases removed from V and 0 bases from J, the gap between germline ends came to 11 bases. CDR3 length equals 14 residues. Germline V gene data show CDR1 as DFQATT and CDR2 as SNEGSKA (reference sequence). CDR3 residues: CSAYDNNSNQPQHF. For the CDR3, the DNA is TGCAGTGCTTACGACAACAATAGCAATCAGCCCCAGCATTTT.

The table lists this clonotype with a few counts. This chain joins TRBV5-1 and TRBJ1-1; TRBD1 agrees at 7 bases. The trim removed 4 bases at V and 1 base at J, leaving 7 bases unmatched. CDR3 length: 15 amino acids. Germline V lookup: CDR1 SGHRS, CDR2 YFSETQ. CDR3 nucleotides: TGCGCCAGCAGCAGGGAGGGGGCACGGAACACTGAAGCTTTCTTT. Translation: CASSREGARNTEAFF.

The chain joins TRBV5-1 to TRBJ1-2; D perhaps matches TRBD1 (6 bases). The CDR3 length is 12 residues. Germline loops: CDR1 SGHRS, CDR2 YFSETQ. The V end lost 4 bases, the J end lost 8 bases, and 12 bases lay between the germline ends. In nucleotides, the CDR3 is TGCGCCAGCAGCATGACAGGTGGCGGCTACACCTTC. Translated: CASSMTGGGYTF.

This chain connects TRBV27 to TRBJ2-2; D perhaps matches TRBD1 (6 bases). Germline lookup yields CDR1 MNHEY and CDR2 SMNVEV (reference sequence). This CDR3 is built from 17 residues. V lost 2 bases and J 0 bases, leaving 13 bases between the germline ends. The CDR3 bases are TGTGCCAGCAGTTTAGATTTAGGACAGTCGAACACCGGGGAGCTGTTTTTT. It specifies CASSLDLGQSNTGELFF.

The chain links TRBV7-2 to TRBJ1-2; tentatively, D is TRBD1 (6 bases). The CDR3 sequence is 12 residues long. V was trimmed by 8 bases and J by 6 bases, leaving 13 bases between them. Germline-derived CDR1 and CDR2 are SGHTA and FQGNSA. The chain's CDR3 is CASGTGSHGYTF. CDR3 bases: TGTGCCAGCGGTACAGGGTCCCATGGCTACACCTTC.

This chain joins TRBV30 and TRBJ1-5; 9 bases match TRBD1. The CDR3 consists of 14 residues. V lost 6 bases, J lost 5 bases, and 8 bases stayed unmatched. Germline CDR1 reads GTSNPN; CDR2 reads SVGIG (reference sequence). CDR3 sequence reads: CACSKGQGHQPQHF. CDR3 nucleotide sequence: TGTGCCTGTAGTAAGGGACAGGGCCATCAGCCCCAGCATTTT.